Listed here are 28 T cell receptor beta chains from one sample, sequenced in a study of regulatory T cells in long-lasting Graves disease. Combining iRepertoire HTBI primers with Arm-PCR of CDR3 regions, the authors built TCR beta libraries. One entry per CDR3 protein results from TCRdb running MiXCR on the multiplex PCR reads. The repertoire holds approximately 300,000 distinct CDR3 sequences, with under 20% as singletons. The sample's time point: newly diagnosed GD, antithyroid drugs for less than 3 months. Isolated PBMC RNA provided the starting material for the TCR library. The sequencing used peripheral blood mononuclear cells (PBMCs), collected at new diagnosis, from a patient treated with antithyroid drugs. The receptors derive from a female donor with Graves disease.

This clonotype was seen at least ten times. V is TRBV12-3 or TRBV12-4 and J is TRBJ2-7, with unresolved D. Trimming left V 5 bases short and J 3 bases short, with 11 bases between. The CDR3 extends over 13 amino acids. This chain's CDR3 is CASSMEKYYEQYF. As DNA, the CDR3 is TGTGCCAGCAGTATGGAAAAATACTACGAGCAGTACTTC.

This clonotype was detected a few times. The chain is built from TRBV19 and TRBJ2-5; D call uncertain. V was pared by 5 bases and J by 8 bases, with 21 bases between. Per the germline V gene, CDR1 is LNHDA and CDR2 is SQIVND (reference sequence). The CDR3 covers 15 residues. The CDR3 DNA reads TGTGCCAGTAGTCCGATTTTAGCTCCCCATCGAACCCAGTACTTC. This translates into CASSPILAPHRTQYF.

This clonotype has a count of ten or more. The junction departs from the called germline gene at one end, perhaps through a read error. The V and J genes are TRBV2 and TRBJ2-1; D is ambiguous. Germline CDR1 SNHLY, CDR2 FYNNEI. CDR3 length: 14 residues. In DNA form, the CDR3 reads TGTGCCAGCAGTGAAGCAGAACTACTTCCAGCTGGGCACTTC. It translates to CASSEAELLPAGHF.

This clonotype was observed at least ten times. The V call is TRBV2, the J call TRBJ2-3; 8 nucleotides agree with TRBD2. The CDR3 contains 16 residues. Germline CDR1 is SNHLY and CDR2 is FYNNEI. The V and J ends lost 7 bases and 2 bases, in that order; junction bases with no gene match: 11. CDR3 sequence: CASNRGTRGVTDTQYF. The CDR3 bases are TGTGCCAGCAACCGAGGGACTAGAGGGGTCACAGATACGCAGTATTTT.

This chain links TRBV20-1 with TRBJ2-1, with D maybe TRBD2 (6 bases). The CDR3 is 12 residues long. With 3 bases removed from V and 8 bases from J, the gap between germline ends came to 11 bases. CDR1 and CDR2 (germline): DFQATT, SNEGSKA (reference sequence). CDR3 residues: CSASGGIYEQFF. The CDR3 bases are TGCAGTGCTAGCGGCGGGATATATGAGCAGTTCTTC.

The rearrangement uses TRBV20-1 and TRBJ2-5; D is perhaps TRBD1 (8 bases). The CDR3 contains 15 residues. V was clipped by 2 bases and J by 5 bases, with 18 bases between them. Germline lookup yields CDR1 DFQATT and CDR2 SNEGSKA (reference sequence). CDR3 residues: CSARSYRGGLETQYF. CDR3 in DNA: TGCAGTGCTAGAAGTTACAGGGGGGGTTTGGAGACCCAGTACTTC.

Ten or more counts support this clonotype. V and J are TRBV2 and TRBJ2-3; D remains unclear. Germline-derived CDR1 and CDR2 are SNHLY and FYNNEI. The CDR3 length is 16 residues. Deletions cut 0 bases from V and 1 base from J, with 11 bases between. This CDR3 reads CASSEAWQNGTDTQYF. The CDR3 DNA is TGTGCCAGCAGTGAAGCCTGGCAGAACGGCACAGATACGCAGTATTTT.

This clonotype was found a few times. V is TRBV28 and J is TRBJ1-5, with unresolved D. This CDR3 region has 15 residues. The V gene lost 3 bases and the J gene lost 1 base, with 10 bases spanning the gap. Germline V gene lookup returns CDR1 MDHEN and CDR2 SYDVKM. As DNA, the CDR3 is TGTGCCAGCAGTTTGGGAAGTGCGAGCAATCAGCCCCAGCATTTT. Translated: CASSLGSASNQPQHF.

On this clonotype: A single base separates this from a much larger clone, so it may be a read error. J is TRBJ2-5 and V is TRBV6-1; TRBD2 agrees at 10 bases. Germline lookup yields CDR1 MNHNS and CDR2 SASEGT. The length of the CDR3 is 16 residues. Losses at the gene ends were 7 bases for V and 2 bases for J; bases not matched to a gene: 10. The chain's CDR3 is CASILGTSATQETQYF. The CDR3 bases are TGTGCCAGCATCCTAGGGACTAGCGCGACTCAAGAGACCCAGTACTTC.

This clonotype was seen only a few times. This rearrangement joins TRBV20-1 to TRBJ2-1; 9 bases match TRBD2. Trimming removed 1 base from V and 1 base from J; junction bases left unmatched: 8. CDR1 is DFQATT and CDR2 is SNEGSKA in the germline V gene (reference sequence). CDR3 length equals 17 residues. The CDR3 protein is CSARGDSGSVSYNEQFF. CDR3 DNA sequence: TGCAGTGCTAGAGGGGATAGCGGGAGTGTATCCTACAATGAGCAGTTCTTC.

Points on this clonotype: A read error is the likely source, as a far larger clone sits one nucleotide away. The genes are TRBV12-3 or TRBV12-4 and TRBJ2-5, with 11 bases matching TRBD2. The J call may be faulty, since TRBJ2-1 better matches the DNA end. The CDR3 runs to 16 residues. The CDR3 reads CASSSLLTSGKGEQFF. CDR3 bases: TGTGCCAGCAGTTCCCTTTTGACTAGCGGGAAGGGGGAGCAGTTCTTC.

This chain uses TRBV27 with TRBJ1-6; 7 nucleotides align to TRBD1. V lost 6 bases and J lost 0; bases outside the gene matches: 5. CDR3 size: 16 residues. Germline V gene data show CDR1 as MNHEY and CDR2 as SMNVEV (reference sequence). CDR3: CASRTTGSSYNSPLHF. In DNA form, the CDR3 reads TGTGCCAGCAGAACGACAGGGAGCTCCTATAATTCACCCCTCCACTTT.

This clonotype was counted ten times or more. V usage is TRBV4-2 and J usage is TRBJ2-7; 8 bases fit TRBD2. The germline V gene encodes CDR1 LGHNA and CDR2 YNFKEQ. The CDR3 has 16 residues. The V and J ends lost 2 bases and 4 bases, in that order; junction bases with no gene match: 10. The CDR3 reads CASSQTGAGGYYEQYF. CDR3 sequence (DNA): TGTGCCAGCAGCCAAACCGGGGCGGGAGGATATTACGAGCAGTACTTC.

CDR3 residues: CASSQDLRTSGRGTDTQYF. CDR3 coding DNA: TGTGCCAGCAGCCAAGATCTTCGGACTAGCGGGAGAGGGACAGATACGCAGTATTTT. The J gene is TRBJ2-3, the V gene TRBV3-1; 13 bases match TRBD2. The CDR3 loop spans 19 amino acids. V shed 0 bases, J shed 3 bases, and the junction held 9 bases outside the gene matches. Germline V gene lookup returns CDR1 LGHDT and CDR2 YNNKEL (reference sequence).

This clonotype came up many times. The J gene is TRBJ2-7, the V gene TRBV7-9; weak D call: TRBD2 (5 bases). Trimming removed 10 bases from V and 5 bases from J, with 18 bases in between. Per the germline V gene, CDR1 is SEHNR and CDR2 is FQNEAQ (reference sequence). The CDR3 extends over 13 amino acids. This chain's CDR3 is CAKKPQPGNEQYF. The CDR3 DNA follows: TGTGCCAAAAAACCTCAACCGGGGAACGAGCAGTACTTC.

This chain joins TRBV20-1 and TRBJ2-7, with 10 bases aligning to TRBD1. This CDR3 has 15 amino acids. J gave up 6 bases and V 5 bases, and 13 bases lay outside the gene matches. The germline gives CDR1 DFQATT, CDR2 SNEGSKA (reference sequence). CDR3 in DNA: TGCAGTGCTGATACCCGGACAGGGGGGTTCGGCGAGCAGTACTTC. Amino acid sequence: CSADTRTGGFGEQYF.

This clonotype showed up many times. This chain connects TRBV12-3 or TRBV12-4 to TRBJ1-4; D gene unclear. Trimming shortened V by 4 bases and J by 4 bases, and 10 bases separated the two germline ends. The CDR3 has 14 amino acids. In nucleotides, the CDR3 is TGTGCCAGCAGTTCTCGCCGGGGTAATGAAAAACTGTTTTTT. It encodes CASSSRRGNEKLFF.

This clonotype was seen repeatedly, ten times or more. The chain carries TRBV7-6 and TRBJ1-1; D is possibly TRBD1 (5 bases). Trimming removed 2 bases from V and 0 bases from J, with 13 bases in between. CDR1 and CDR2 from the germline V gene are SGHVS and FNYEAQ. The CDR3 length is 16 residues. CDR3 DNA: TGTGCCAGCAGCTTATCGCAGGGTCCTATGAACACTGAAGCTTTCTTT. Its translation: CASSLSQGPMNTEAFF.

The sample holds many counts of this clonotype. The V and J genes are TRBV2 and TRBJ2-7; D is unclear. V lost 6 bases to trimming and J lost 5 bases, with 5 bases between them. The germline gives CDR1 SNHLY, CDR2 FYNNEI. The CDR3 runs 10 residues. The CDR3 DNA follows: TGTGCCAGCAGGGGCCACGAGCAGTACTTC. This codes for CASRGHEQYF.

This clonotype was seen at least ten times. V usage is TRBV28 and J usage is TRBJ2-1; D remains unclear. The length of the CDR3 is 14 residues. CDR1 and CDR2 from the germline V gene are MDHEN and SYDVKM. The V end was cut by 6 bases, the J end by 0 bases, with 9 bases between. CDR3 in DNA: TGTGCCAGCAGAGTGAGCATCTCCTACAATGAGCAGTTCTTC. Its protein is CASRVSISYNEQFF. The variable domain in full, completed from reference TRBV28 and TRBJ2-1, reads DVKVTQSSRYLVKRTGEKVFLECVQDMDHENMFWYRQDPGLGLRLIYFSYDVKMKEKGDIPEGYSVSREKKERFSLILESASTNQTSMYLCASRVSISYNEQFFGPGTRLTVL.

This clonotype was seen a handful of times. V gene TRBV7-6 combines with J gene TRBJ2-2; the D gene is possibly TRBD2 (5 bases). Trimming pared 5 bases from V and 3 bases from J, leaving 13 bases between. The CDR3 totals 15 residues. The germline CDR1 and CDR2 sequences are SGHVS and FNYEAQ. CDR3 sequence: CASSHGLADTGELFF. CDR3 bases: TGTGCCAGCAGCCACGGGCTAGCAGACACCGGGGAGCTGTTTTTT.

This clonotype was seen many times. The rearrangement joins TRBV28 to TRBJ2-7; D is uncertain. Germline CDR1 and CDR2: MDHEN and SYDVKM. CDR3 size: 13 residues. Trimming took 7 bases from V and 2 from J, leaving 12 bases between them. Written as DNA, the CDR3 is TGTGCCAGCAAACCCATAATCACCTACGAGCAGTACTTC. Residues: CASKPIITYEQYF.

The table lists this clonotype with a few counts. The rearrangement uses TRBV6-1 and TRBJ2-2, with D tentatively TRBD2 (5 bases). Looked up from germline, CDR1 is MNHNS and CDR2 is SASEGT. This CDR3 comprises 15 residues. The germline V and J ends were trimmed by 8 bases and 5 bases, with 18 bases remaining between them. CDR3 in DNA: TGTGCCAGCTGGGTTGGTGGGAGAGTGACCGGGGAGCTGTTTTTT. Translated: CASWVGGRVTGELFF.

The chain recombines TRBV5-1 with TRBJ2-1, with 8 bases matching TRBD2. The junction had 6 bases not matched to a gene; V was cut back by 4 bases and J by 3 bases. CDR1 is SGHRS and CDR2 is YFSETQ in the germline V gene. The CDR3 consists of 15 residues. This CDR3 reads CASSPGLENYNEQFF. The CDR3 DNA reads as TGCGCCAGCAGCCCGGGACTAGAGAACTACAATGAGCAGTTCTTC.

The chain couples TRBV28 to TRBJ2-1; D call uncertain. CDR1 is MDHEN, CDR2 SYDVKM, per germline. V shed 7 bases and J shed 4 bases, with 17 bases lying between them. There are 15 residues in the CDR3. In DNA form, the CDR3 reads TGTGCCAGCACCCTCTCGCAAGGCATTTACAATGAGCAGTTCTTC. The encoded protein is CASTLSQGIYNEQFF.

This clonotype was counted at least ten times. Sequence at one end of the junction differs from germline and may be a read error. The gene calls are TRBV6-2 or TRBV6-3 and TRBJ2-7; 7 bases map to TRBD2. There are 14 residues in the CDR3. Germline CDR1 and CDR2: MNHEY and SVGEGT. CDR3 sequence: CASSGGTIAYGQYF. In DNA form, the CDR3 reads TGTGCCAGCAGCGGCGGGACTATTGCGTACGGGCAGTACTTC.

In this sample, this clonotype turned up once. This chain joins TRBV2 and TRBJ2-1; 7 nucleotides match TRBD2. The CDR3 spans 15 residues. Looked up from germline, CDR1 is SNHLY and CDR2 is FYNNEI. The junction had 9 bases not matched to a gene; V was cut back by 5 bases and J by 5 bases. The CDR3 coding sequence is TGTGCCAGCAGTTTAGGAGTGGGACTAAACAATGAGCAGTTCTTC. This encodes CASSLGVGLNNEQFF.

The sample holds many counts of this clonotype. The J gene is TRBJ2-2, the V gene TRBV19, with D possibly being TRBD2 (6 bases). The CDR3 extends over 15 amino acids. Trimming left V 1 base short and J 4 bases short, with 10 bases between. Germline V CDR1 and CDR2: LNHDA, SQIVND (reference sequence). The CDR3 coding sequence is TGTGCCAGTAGTATAGCACGGCGGGGCACCGGGGAGCTGTTTTTT. Translating it yields CASSIARRGTGELFF.